This T cell receptor beta chain was identified in a study of shared clonotypes between healthy human individuals. Study-wide points: Blood alone was sampled, and tissue repertoires likely differ.

On this clone: Its antigen is currently unknown.

Clones were read by immunoSEQ multiplex PCR, and TCRdb kept only the in-frame ones, dropping some. The sample has a few million clones; just under 95% are singletons. Positively selected for CCR7, the CD45RO-negative cells used as naive CD8 cells excluded terminally differentiated effector memory CD45RA+ cells. Germline CDR1 and CDR2: SGHRS and YFSETQ. Trimming took off 4 bases at V and 4 bases at J, with 16 bases between the two ends. The CDR3 sequence is 15 residues long. Sequenced input: naive CD8+ T cells from PBMCs. The V and J genes are TRBV5-1 and TRBJ2-3; the D gene could be TRBD1 or TRBD2 (6 bases each). The receptor was derived from a man between 18 and 35 years old in good health. Some clones in this sample may be carry-over from other donors' samples. CDR3 in DNA: TGCGCCAGCAGCCCAGAGGGGGGTTCCCCAGATACGCAGTATTTT. Protein sequence: CASSPEGGSPDTQYF.